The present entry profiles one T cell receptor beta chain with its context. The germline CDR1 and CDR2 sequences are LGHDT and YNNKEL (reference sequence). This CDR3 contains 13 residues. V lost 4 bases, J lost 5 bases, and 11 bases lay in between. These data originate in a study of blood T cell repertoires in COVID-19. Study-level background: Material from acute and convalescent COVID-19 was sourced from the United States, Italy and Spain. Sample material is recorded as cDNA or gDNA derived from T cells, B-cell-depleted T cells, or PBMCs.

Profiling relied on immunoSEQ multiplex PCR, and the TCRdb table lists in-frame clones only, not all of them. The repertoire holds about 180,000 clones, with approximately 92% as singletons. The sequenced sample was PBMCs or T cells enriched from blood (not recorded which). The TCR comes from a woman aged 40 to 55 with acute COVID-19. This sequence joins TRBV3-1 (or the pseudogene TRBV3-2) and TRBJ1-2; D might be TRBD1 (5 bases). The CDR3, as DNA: TGTGCCAGCAGCCCGTGGGGCCCTTATGGCTACACCTTC. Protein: CASSPWGPYGYTF.